The source of this T cell receptor (beta chain) is a study of blood T cell repertoires in COVID-19. At the level of the study: Sources were T cells, B-cell-depleted T cells, or PBMCs; the material itself was cDNA or gDNA.

Clinical history reported by participants formed the basis on which cohorts were assigned. As originally analysed: Estimation of nucleated cell counts relied on the amplification of reference gene primers. Data came from immunoSEQ multiplex PCR; TCRdb stores just in-frame clones and leaves some out. V, J and clone size derive from that table, while D and trimming were established from the DNA sequence. Of 270,000 or so clones listed, about nine tenths are singletons. The CDR3 has 17 amino acids. Germline-derived CDR1 and CDR2 are SGHKS and YYEKEE (reference sequence). V shed 6 bases, J shed 5 bases, and the junction held 13 bases outside the gene matches.

This receptor was taken from a woman in her 40s with acute COVID-19. Sample: PBMCs or T cells enriched from blood (not recorded which). V is TRBV5-5 and J is TRBJ2-2, with TRBD2 identical over 10 bases. The CDR3 here is CASIQRLAGAQTGELFF. CDR3 sequence (DNA): TGTGCCAGCATCCAGCGCCTAGCGGGAGCCCAGACCGGGGAGCTGTTTTTT. Full variable domain (outside the CDR3, taken from reference TRBV5-5 and TRBJ2-2): DAGVTQSPTHLIKTRGQQVTLRCSPISGHKSVSWYQQVLGQGPQFIFQYYEKEERGRGNFPDRFSARQFPNYSSELNVNALLLGDSALYLCASIQRLAGAQTGELFFGEGSRLTVL.